These 10 T cell receptor beta chains came from one sample sequenced in a study of Graves' ophthalmopathy and Graves' hyperthyroidism. Beta-chain TCR CDR3 regions were amplified from RNA transcripts. Second-round multiplex PCR followed a first-round RT-PCR using HTBI primers. TCRdb re-analysed the multiplex PCR reads in MiXCR, keeping a single row per CDR3 protein. The sample comprises about 740,000 distinct CDR3 sequences, approximately 40% of which are singletons, and 44% rests with the top ten. The sample was peripheral blood. The receptors stem from an adult man with Graves' ophthalmopathy.

This clonotype has ten or more counts. The chain is built from TRBV2 and TRBJ1-5; 8 bases match TRBD1. V lost 6 bases, J lost 1 base, and 8 bases stayed unmatched. CDR3 size: 16 residues. Germline V CDR1 and CDR2: SNHLY, FYNNEI. The CDR3 DNA reads as TGTGCCAGCAGCCCCACCCGGGACAGGAGCAATCAGCCCCAGCATTTT. Translation: CASSPTRDRSNQPQHF.

This chain uses TRBV29-1 with TRBJ2-7; D possibly corresponds to TRBD2 (5 bases). Germline CDR1 SQVTM, CDR2 ANQGSEA. This CDR3 contains 11 residues. V was cut by 8 bases and J by 2 bases, with 10 bases left in between. CDR3 in amino acids: CSLDFPYEQYF. DNA of the CDR3: TGCAGCTTGGACTTCCCCTACGAGCAGTACTTC.

This clonotype has only one observation. This chain joins TRBV12-3 or TRBV12-4 and TRBJ2-7, with D perhaps TRBD1 (6 bases). The CDR3 is 15 residues long. The ends were cut back, 4 bases at V and 2 bases at J, with 15 bases in the middle. For the CDR3, the DNA is TGTGCCAGCAGTTCCCCAAAACAGGGACCCTACGAGCAGTACTTC. Translated: CASSSPKQGPYEQYF.

This clonotype was seen a few times. The rearrangement joins TRBV12-3 or TRBV12-4 to TRBJ1-2; maybe TRBD1 (5 bases). This CDR3 has 15 residues. V was clipped by 5 bases and J by 7 bases, with 20 bases between them. The CDR3 DNA follows: TGTGCCAGCAGTGGAGCGGGACTGCTTTCTGGTGGCTACACCTTC. Its translation: CASSGAGLLSGGYTF.

The sample holds many counts of this clonotype. The chain employs TRBV29-1 and TRBJ2-2; D might be TRBD2 (6 bases). Trimming removed 1 base from V and 3 bases from J, with 9 bases in between. This CDR3 is built from 14 residues. Germline CDR1 is SQVTM and CDR2 is ANQGSEA. Written as DNA, the CDR3 is TGCAGCGTTGAAGTGGAGGGACACACCGGGGAGCTGTTTTTT. Encoded protein: CSVEVEGHTGELFF.

The chain employs TRBV20-1 and TRBJ2-7; 7 bases are shared with TRBD2. The CDR3 extends over 15 amino acids. Germline values: CDR1 DFQATT, CDR2 SNEGSKA (reference sequence). Trimming at V came to 0 bases and at J to 7 bases, leaving 12 bases not matched to a gene. CDR3 nucleotide sequence: TGCAGTGCTAGAGATCTTCTAGCGGCCGGGAATGAGCAGTACTTC. Translation: CSARDLLAAGNEQYF.

In its sample, this clonotype was seen a few times. The chain links TRBV7-6 to TRBJ2-7, with D perhaps being TRBD1 or TRBD2 (5 bases each). Germline V gives CDR1 SGHVS, CDR2 FNYEAQ. V lost 5 bases, J lost 8 bases, and 16 bases lay in between. The CDR3 is 13 amino acids. This CDR3 reads CASSTGTSNKQYF. Here the CDR3 DNA reads TGTGCCAGCAGCACCGGGACCTCCAACAAGCAGTACTTC.

This clonotype has at least ten counts. The CDR3 reads CASSLVFAEQYF. The CDR3 coding sequence is TGTGCCAGCAGCTTAGTTTTTGCCGAGCAGTACTTC. This chain joins TRBV7-9 and TRBJ2-7; D call uncertain. The germline V gene has CDR1 SEHNR and CDR2 FQNEAQ (reference sequence). The ends were cut back, 1 base at V and 6 bases at J, with 7 bases in the middle. The CDR3 covers 12 residues.

The V and J genes are TRBV18 and TRBJ1-2, with no clear D. Germline V gives CDR1 KGHSH, CDR2 LQKENI. The CDR3 has 14 residues. The V gene lost 3 bases and the J gene lost 4 bases, with 12 bases spanning the gap. CDR3 loop: CASSPEQDLYGYTF. CDR3 DNA sequence: TGTGCCAGCTCACCGGAGCAGGACCTCTATGGCTACACCTTC.

On this clonotype: A much larger clone differs from this one at a single base, so this may be a read error. V gene TRBV7-2 combines with J gene TRBJ2-7, with 7 bases matching TRBD2. The CDR3 covers 14 residues. The V gene's germline CDR1 is SGHTA and CDR2 FQGNSA. The CDR3 protein is CASSFLRGTYEQCF. The DNA of the CDR3 is TGTGCCAGCAGCTTTCTGCGGGGGACCTACGAGCAGTGCTTC.